The T cell receptor (beta chain) under discussion was sequenced for a study of cytomegalovirus exposure and HLA in healthy donors. Study observations and caveats: In vitro work confirmed that three CMV-associated chains recognize CMV antigens. Most TCR sequences were uncommon, yet certain public TCRs appeared in many donors.

V lost 8 bases and J lost 5, with 25 bases in between. There are 16 residues in the CDR3. From germline, CDR1 is SQVTM and CDR2 ANQGSEA. Here immunoSEQ multiplex PCR was the method, and the copy in TCRdb shows in-frame clones only, minus some. The data contain about 150,000 clones, 70% to 85% of them seen just once; the ten biggest clones take up roughly 27%. Comment on this clone: Its target is not known.

These donors were members of the approximately 110-subject validation cohort, a group separate from the approximately 670-subject first cohort. The origin of this receptor is a man younger than 40 in good health and CMV-seropositive. This chain connects TRBV29-1 to TRBJ2-1; tentative D call: TRBD1 (6 bases). Sequencing used PBMCs. CDR3 residues: CSLIRVGQGQHNEQFF. DNA of the CDR3: TGCAGCTTAATCCGTGTGGGTCAGGGGCAACACAATGAGCAGTTCTTC.